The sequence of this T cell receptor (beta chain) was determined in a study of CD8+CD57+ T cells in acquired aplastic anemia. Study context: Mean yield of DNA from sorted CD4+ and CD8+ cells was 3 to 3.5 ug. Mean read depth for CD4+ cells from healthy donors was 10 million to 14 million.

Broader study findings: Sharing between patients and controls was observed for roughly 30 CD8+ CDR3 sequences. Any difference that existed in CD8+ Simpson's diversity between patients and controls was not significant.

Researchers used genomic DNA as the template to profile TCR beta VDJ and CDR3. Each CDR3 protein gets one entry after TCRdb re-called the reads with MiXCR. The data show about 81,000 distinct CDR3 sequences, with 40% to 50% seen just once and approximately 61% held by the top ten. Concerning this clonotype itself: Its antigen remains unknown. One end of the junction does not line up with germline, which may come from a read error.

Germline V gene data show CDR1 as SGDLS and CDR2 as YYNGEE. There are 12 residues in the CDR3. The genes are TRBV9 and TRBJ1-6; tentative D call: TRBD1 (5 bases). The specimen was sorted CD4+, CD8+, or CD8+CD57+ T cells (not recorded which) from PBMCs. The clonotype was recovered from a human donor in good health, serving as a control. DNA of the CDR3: TGCGCCAGCAGCCAAGACAGCGCACCCCTCCACTTT. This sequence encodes CASSQDSAPLHF.